This T cell receptor (beta chain) was captured in a study of OX40 agonist ivuxolimab in advanced cancers. Assay used: immunoSEQ multiplex PCR; TCRdb lists only in-frame clones, some missing. The table has over 20,000 clones, around 85% seen once. This CDR3 has 15 residues. V was pared by 2 bases and J by 1 base, with 12 bases between. Germline CDR1 SGHRS, CDR2 YFSETQ. The rearrangement joins TRBV5-1 to TRBJ1-1; D perhaps matches TRBD1 (5 bases). The sample consisted of CD4+ or CD8+ T cells sorted from blood, taken in a trial of the OX40 agonist ivuxolimab. The sequence came from an adult with an advanced solid tumor such as melanoma, head and neck, liver or kidney cancer. The DNA for the CDR3 is TGCGCCAGCAGCTTTGGGGCAGGCCGGAACACTGAAGCTTTCTTT. Residues: CASSFGAGRNTEAFF.